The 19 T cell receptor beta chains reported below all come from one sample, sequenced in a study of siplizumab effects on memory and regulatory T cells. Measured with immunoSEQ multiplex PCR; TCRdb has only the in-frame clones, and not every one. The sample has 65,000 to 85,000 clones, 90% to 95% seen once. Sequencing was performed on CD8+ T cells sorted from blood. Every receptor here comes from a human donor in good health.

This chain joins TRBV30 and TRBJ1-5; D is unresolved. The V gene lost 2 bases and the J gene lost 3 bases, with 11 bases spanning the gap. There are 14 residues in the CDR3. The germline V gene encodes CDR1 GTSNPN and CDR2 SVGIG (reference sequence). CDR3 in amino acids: CAWSTWQLNQPQHF. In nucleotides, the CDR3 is TGTGCCTGGAGTACGTGGCAGCTCAATCAGCCCCAGCATTTT. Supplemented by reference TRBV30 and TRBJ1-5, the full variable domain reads SQTIHQWPATLVQPVGSPLSLECTVEGTSNPNLYWYRQAAGRGLQLLFYSVGIGQISSEVPQNLSASRPQDRQFILSSKKLLLSDSGFYLCAWSTWQLNQPQHFGDGTRLSIL.

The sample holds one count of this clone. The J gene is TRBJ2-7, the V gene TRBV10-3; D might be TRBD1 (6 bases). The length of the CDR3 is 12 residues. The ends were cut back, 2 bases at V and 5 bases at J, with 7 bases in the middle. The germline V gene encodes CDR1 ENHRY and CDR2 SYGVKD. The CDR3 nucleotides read TGTGCCATCAGTGAGACAGGGAACGAGCAGTACTTC. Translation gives CAISETGNEQYF.

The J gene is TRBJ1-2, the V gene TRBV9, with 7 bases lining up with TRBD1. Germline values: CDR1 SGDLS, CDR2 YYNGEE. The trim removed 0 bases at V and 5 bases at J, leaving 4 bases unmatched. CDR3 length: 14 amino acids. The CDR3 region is CASSVEGASYGYTF. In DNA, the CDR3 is TGTGCCAGCAGCGTAGAGGGGGCGAGTTATGGCTACACCTTC.

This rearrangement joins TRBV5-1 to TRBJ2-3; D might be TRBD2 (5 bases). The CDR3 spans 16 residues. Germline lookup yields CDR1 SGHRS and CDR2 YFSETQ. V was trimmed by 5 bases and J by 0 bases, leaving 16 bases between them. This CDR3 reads CASRMRASPSTDTQYF. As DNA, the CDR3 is TGCGCCAGCAGAATGAGGGCTTCCCCTAGCACAGATACGCAGTATTTT.

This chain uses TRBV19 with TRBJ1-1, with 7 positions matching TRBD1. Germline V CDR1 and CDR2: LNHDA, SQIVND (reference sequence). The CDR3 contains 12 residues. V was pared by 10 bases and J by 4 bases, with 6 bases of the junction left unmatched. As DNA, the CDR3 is TGTGCCACCAGACAGGGCGGCACTGAAGCTTTCTTT. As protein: CATRQGGTEAFF.

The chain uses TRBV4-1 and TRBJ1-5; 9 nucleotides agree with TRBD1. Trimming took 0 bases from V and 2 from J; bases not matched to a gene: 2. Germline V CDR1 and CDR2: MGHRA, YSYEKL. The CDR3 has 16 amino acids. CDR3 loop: CASSQDRTGGNQPQHF. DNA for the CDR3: TGCGCCAGCAGCCAAGATCGGACAGGGGGCAATCAGCCCCAGCATTTT.

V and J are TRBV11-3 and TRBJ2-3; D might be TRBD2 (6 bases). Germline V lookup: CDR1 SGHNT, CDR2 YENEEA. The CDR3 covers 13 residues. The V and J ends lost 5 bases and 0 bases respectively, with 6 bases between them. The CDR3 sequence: CASSGGSTDTQYF. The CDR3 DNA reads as TGTGCCAGCAGCGGGGGGAGCACAGATACGCAGTATTTT.

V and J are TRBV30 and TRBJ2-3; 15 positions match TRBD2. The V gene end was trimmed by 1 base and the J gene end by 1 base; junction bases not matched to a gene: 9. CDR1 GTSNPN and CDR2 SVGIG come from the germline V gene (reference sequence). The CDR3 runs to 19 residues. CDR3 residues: CAWSATGTSGGPRTDTQYF. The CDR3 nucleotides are TGTGCCTGGAGTGCAACCGGGACTAGCGGGGGGCCACGCACAGATACGCAGTATTTT.

Written as DNA, the CDR3 is TGCGCCAGCAGCCAGGGGACTAGCGGGGGGGTTAATGAGCAGTTCTTC. Residues: CASSQGTSGGVNEQFF. This chain links TRBV4-1 with TRBJ2-1, with 16 bases lining up with TRBD2. Per germline, CDR1 MGHRA and CDR2 YSYEKL. J was trimmed by 7 bases and V by 3 bases; bases with no gene match: 3. This CDR3 is built from 16 residues.

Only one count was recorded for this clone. The CDR3 loop is CASSPSYEQYF. DNA of the CDR3: TGTGCCAGCAGCCCCTCCTACGAGCAGTACTTC. The chain employs TRBV5-5 and TRBJ2-7; no reliable D call. Germline CDR1 and CDR2: SGHKS and YYEKEE (reference sequence). V dropped 4 bases and J dropped 0 bases, with 2 bases sitting between them. The CDR3 extends over 11 amino acids.

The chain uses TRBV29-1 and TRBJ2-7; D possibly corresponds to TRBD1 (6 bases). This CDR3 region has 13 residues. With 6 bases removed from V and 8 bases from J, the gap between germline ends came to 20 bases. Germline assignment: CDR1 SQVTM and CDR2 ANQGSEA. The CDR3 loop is CSVERSSDRQQYF. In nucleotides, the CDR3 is TGCAGCGTCGAACGTTCTTCCGACAGGCAGCAGTACTTC.

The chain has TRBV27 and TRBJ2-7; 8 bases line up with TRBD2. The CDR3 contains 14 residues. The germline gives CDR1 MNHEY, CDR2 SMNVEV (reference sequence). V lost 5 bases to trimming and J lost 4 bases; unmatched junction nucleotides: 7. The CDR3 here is CASSPGGGLYEQYF. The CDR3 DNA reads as TGTGCCAGCAGTCCCGGGGGGGGTCTTTACGAGCAGTACTTC.

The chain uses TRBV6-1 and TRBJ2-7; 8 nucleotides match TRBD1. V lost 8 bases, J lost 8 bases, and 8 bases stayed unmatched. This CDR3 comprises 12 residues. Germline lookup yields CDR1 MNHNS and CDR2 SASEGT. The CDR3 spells CASAETGEKQYF. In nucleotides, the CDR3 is TGTGCCAGCGCTGAGACAGGGGAGAAGCAGTACTTC.

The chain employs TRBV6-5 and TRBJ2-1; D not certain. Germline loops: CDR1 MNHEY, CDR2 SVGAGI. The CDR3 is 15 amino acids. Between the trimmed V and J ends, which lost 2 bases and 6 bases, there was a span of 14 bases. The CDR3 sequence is CASSYERFSSNEQFF. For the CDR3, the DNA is TGTGCCAGCAGTTACGAACGCTTCTCTTCCAATGAGCAGTTCTTC.

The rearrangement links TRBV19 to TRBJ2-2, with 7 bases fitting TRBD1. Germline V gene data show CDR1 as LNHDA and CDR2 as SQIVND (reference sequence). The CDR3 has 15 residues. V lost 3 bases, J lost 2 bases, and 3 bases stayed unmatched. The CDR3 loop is CASSIWDRNTGELFF. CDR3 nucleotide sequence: TGTGCCAGTAGTATTTGGGACAGAAACACCGGGGAGCTGTTTTTT.

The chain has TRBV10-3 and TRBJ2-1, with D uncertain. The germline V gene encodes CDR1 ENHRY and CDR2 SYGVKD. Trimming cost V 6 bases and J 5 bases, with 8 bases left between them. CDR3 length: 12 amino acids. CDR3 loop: CAIRVDDNEQFF. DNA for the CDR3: TGTGCCATCAGGGTAGACGACAATGAGCAGTTCTTC.

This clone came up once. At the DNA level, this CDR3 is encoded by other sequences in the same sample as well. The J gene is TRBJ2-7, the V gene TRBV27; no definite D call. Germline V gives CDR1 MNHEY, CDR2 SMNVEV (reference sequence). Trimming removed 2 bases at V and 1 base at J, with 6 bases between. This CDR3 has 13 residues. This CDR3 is CASSLTPSYEQYF. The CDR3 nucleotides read TGTGCCAGCAGTTTAACACCGTCCTACGAGCAGTACTTC.

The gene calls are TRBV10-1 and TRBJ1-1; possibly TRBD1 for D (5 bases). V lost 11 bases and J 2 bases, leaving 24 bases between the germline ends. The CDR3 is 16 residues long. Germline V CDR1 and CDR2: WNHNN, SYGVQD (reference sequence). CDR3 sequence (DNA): TGCGCCGCATCTTTCGCAGGGTTGGAGATTAACACTGAAGCTTTCTTT. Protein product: CAASFAGLEINTEAFF.

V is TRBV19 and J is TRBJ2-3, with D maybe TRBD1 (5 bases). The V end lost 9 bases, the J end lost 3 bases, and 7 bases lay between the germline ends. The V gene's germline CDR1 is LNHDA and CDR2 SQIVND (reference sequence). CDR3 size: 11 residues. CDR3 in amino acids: CASRETDTQYF. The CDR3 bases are TGTGCCAGCAGGGAAACAGATACGCAGTATTTT.